These 11 T cell receptor beta chains share one sample of origin, sequenced in a study of molecular identifiers for immune sequencing clone quantification. TCRdb analysed the PCR reads with MiXCR anew, one entry per CDR3 protein. The sample consists of approximately 680,000 distinct CDR3 sequences, roughly 23% of them appearing once. What was sequenced was naive CD8+ T cells from blood, with Jurkat cell RNA spiked in. As for subset: FACS-sorted CD8+CD4-CCR7+CD45RA+ naive T cells. The receptors stem from a human donor in good health. Some libraries in this study had Jurkat cell RNA spiked in.

At least ten counts were recorded for this clonotype. The chain employs TRBV7-2 and TRBJ1-1; D uncertain. The CDR3 length is 14 residues. The germline CDR1 and CDR2 sequences are SGHTA and FQGNSA. V shed 4 bases and J shed 1 base, with 10 bases lying between them. For the CDR3, the DNA is TGTGCCAGCAGCTCCAGTCAGAGGAACACTGAAGCTTTCTTT. This gives the protein CASSSSQRNTEAFF. The full variable domain, with the rest looked up from reference TRBV7-2 and TRBJ1-1, is GAGVSQSPSNKVTEKGKDVELRCDPISGHTALYWYRQSLGQGLEFLIYFQGNSAPDKSGLPSDRFSAERTGGSVSTLTIQRTQQEDSAVYLCASSSSQRNTEAFFGQGTRLTVV.

Comments on this clonotype: Possible read error: a much larger clone is one base away. The V call is TRBV6-5, the J call TRBJ1-1; possibly TRBD1 for D (5 bases). The germline V gene encodes CDR1 MNHEY and CDR2 SVGAGI. The CDR3 is made up of 15 amino acids. CDR3 DNA sequence: TGTGCCAGCGGTTACTCGGGGGGGATGAACACTGAAGCTTTCTTT. Its translation is CASGYSGGMNTEAFF.

This clonotype was recorded once. A much larger clone differs from this one at a single base, so this may be a read error. The gene calls are TRBV4-3 and TRBJ2-5; TRBD2 might be the D (6 bases). This CDR3 has 16 residues. CDR1 and CDR2 (germline): LGHNA, YSLEER. V lost 3 bases to trimming and J lost 1 base, with 15 bases between them. Here the CDR3 DNA reads TGCGCCAGCAGCCACACTAGCAGAAGATCCCAAGAGACCCAGTACTTC. Protein: CASSHTSRRSQETQYF.

This chain connects TRBV7-9 to TRBJ2-3; 7 nucleotides agree with TRBD2. V lost 5 bases to trimming and J lost 4 bases; unmatched junction nucleotides: 15. The CDR3 consists of 17 residues. CDR1 is SEHNR and CDR2 is FQNEAQ in the germline V gene (reference sequence). The CDR3 region is CASSLPAGITSADTQYF. CDR3 in DNA: TGTGCCAGCAGCCTTCCGGCGGGAATTACTAGCGCAGATACGCAGTATTTT.

The genes are TRBV13 and TRBJ1-5; 7 nucleotides line up with TRBD1. CDR3 size: 15 residues. The junction had 10 bases not matched to a gene; V was cut back by 5 bases and J by 6 bases. Germline CDR1 PRHDT, CDR2 FYEKMQ (reference sequence). CDR3 in amino acids: CASSPNRGFPQPQHF. CDR3 DNA: TGTGCCAGCAGCCCAAACAGGGGATTCCCTCAGCCCCAGCATTTT.

In this sample, this clonotype turned up a few times. The rearrangement uses TRBV20-1 and TRBJ2-1; 14 bases map to TRBD2. V gave up 0 bases and J gave up 10 bases; unmatched junction bases: 8. Germline-derived CDR1 and CDR2 are DFQATT and SNEGSKA (reference sequence). This CDR3 contains 16 residues. Written as DNA, the CDR3 is TGCAGTGCTAGAGATTTGCGGACTAGCGGGAGGATGGAGCAGTTCTTC. Residues: CSARDLRTSGRMEQFF.

This clonotype was counted many times. The rearrangement joins TRBV27 to TRBJ2-3, with 9 bases lining up with TRBD2. CDR1 is MNHEY and CDR2 is SMNVEV in the germline V gene (reference sequence). The CDR3 consists of 18 residues. With V trimmed by 3 bases and J by 2 bases, 12 bases remained unmatched. The CDR3 sequence: CASSLDRRIAGVTDTQYF. As DNA, the CDR3 is TGTGCCAGCAGTTTGGACCGCCGGATAGCGGGGGTCACAGATACGCAGTATTTT.

In this sample, this clonotype turned up a few times. J is TRBJ1-1 and V is TRBV6-5, with a possible D match to TRBD1 (5 bases). The germline gives CDR1 MNHEY, CDR2 SVGAGI. This CDR3 is built from 12 residues. V was pared by 8 bases and J by 2 bases, with 9 bases between. For the CDR3, the DNA is TGTGCCAGCCGACAGTATAACACTGAAGCTTTCTTT. It is translated as CASRQYNTEAFF.

This clonotype appeared a few times. V gene TRBV20-1 combines with J gene TRBJ2-3; 9 positions agree with TRBD2. The CDR3 length is 18 residues. V shed 4 bases, J shed 4 bases, and the junction held 18 bases outside the gene matches. The germline CDR1 and CDR2 sequences are DFQATT and SNEGSKA (reference sequence). The DNA for the CDR3 is TGCAGTGCTACACCGTCCGTCGGTAGCGGGAGTTATGCAGATACGCAGTATTTT. It specifies CSATPSVGSGSYADTQYF.

The chain recombines TRBV27 with TRBJ2-7; D assignment may be TRBD1 or TRBD2 (6 bases each). Germline assignment: CDR1 MNHEY and CDR2 SMNVEV (reference sequence). The CDR3 length is 14 residues. Trimming shortened V by 2 bases and J by 3 bases, and 11 bases separated the two germline ends. The CDR3 here is CASSLRGDFYEQYF. CDR3 in DNA: TGTGCCAGCAGTTTAAGGGGGGATTTCTACGAGCAGTACTTC.

A few counts support this clonotype. The V call is TRBV4-3, the J call TRBJ2-7; TRBD2 matches 14 bases. J lost 3 bases, V lost 0 bases, and 7 bases had no gene match. The CDR3 runs 18 residues. Germline CDR1 reads LGHNA; CDR2 reads YSLEER. CDR3 in amino acids: CASSQDLTSGRAYYEQYF. The CDR3 DNA reads as TGCGCCAGCAGCCAAGATTTGACTAGCGGGAGGGCCTACTACGAGCAGTACTTC.